This TCR beta chain came from a study of blood T cell repertoires in COVID-19. Study-level background: Acute-phase and convalescent COVID-19 samples originated in the United States, Italy and Spain. Sample material is recorded as cDNA or gDNA derived from T cells, B-cell-depleted T cells, or PBMCs.

The CDR3 is 17 residues long. From germline, CDR1 is LNHDA and CDR2 SQIVND (reference sequence). Trimming took 6 bases from V and 0 from J; bases not matched to a gene: 11. As originally analysed: From reference gene primer amplification, estimates of nucleated cell counts were derived. The method was immunoSEQ multiplex PCR; TCRdb's version includes in-frame clones alone and lacks a portion of them. That table is the source of V, J and clone size, and D and trimming were worked out from the DNA. The data contain more than 350,000 clones, approximately 87% of them singletons. This sequence was found in a woman in her twenties or thirties with COVID-19, enrolled during active disease. The J gene is TRBJ1-1, the V gene TRBV19; TRBD1 aligns across 9 bases. Sequenced: peripheral blood. CDR3: CASRPPEQGALNTEAFF. CDR3 DNA: TGTGCCAGTAGACCCCCTGAACAGGGGGCTTTGAACACTGAAGCTTTCTTT.